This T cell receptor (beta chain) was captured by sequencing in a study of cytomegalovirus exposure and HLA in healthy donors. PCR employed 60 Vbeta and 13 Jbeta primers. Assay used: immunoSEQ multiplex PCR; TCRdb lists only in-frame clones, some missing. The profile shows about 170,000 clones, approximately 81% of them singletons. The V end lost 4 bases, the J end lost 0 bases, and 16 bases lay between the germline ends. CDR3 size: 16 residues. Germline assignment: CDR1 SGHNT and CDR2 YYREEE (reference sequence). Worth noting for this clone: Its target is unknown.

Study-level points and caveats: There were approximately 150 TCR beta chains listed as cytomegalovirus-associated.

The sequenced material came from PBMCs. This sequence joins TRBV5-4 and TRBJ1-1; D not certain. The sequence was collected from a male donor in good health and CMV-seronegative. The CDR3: CASSIDTRRMNTEAFF. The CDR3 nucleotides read TGTGCCAGCAGCATTGACACGCGAAGAATGAACACTGAAGCTTTCTTT. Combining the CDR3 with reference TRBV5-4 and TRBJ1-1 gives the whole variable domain ETGVTQSPTHLIKTRGQQVTLRCSSQSGHNTVSWYQQALGQGPQFIFQYYREEENGRGNFPPRFSGLQFPNYSSELNVNALELDDSALYLCASSIDTRRMNTEAFFGQGTRLTVV.